This T cell receptor beta chain was found in a study of CD8+CD57+ T cells in acquired aplastic anemia. About the research overall: Mean yield of DNA from sorted CD4+ and CD8+ cells was roughly 3.1 ug. Study conclusions and caveats: Significance was not reached for CD8+ Simpson's diversity between patients and controls.

Profiling of TCR beta VDJ combinations and CDR3 sequences used genomic DNA as template. TCRdb used MiXCR to reprocess the reads, holding one entry per CDR3 protein. The table shows more than 150,000 distinct CDR3 sequences, with approximately 50% occurring only once. With 5 bases clipped from V and 6 bases from J, the junction kept 13 bases outside the gene matches. The CDR3 covers 17 residues. Sequencing involved patients with CD8+CD57+ cell expansion previously shown by flow cytometry. Blood was sampled before the patients had received any therapy. This clonotype appeared a few times. Its matching antigen is unknown.

The sample comprised sorted CD4+, CD8+, or CD8+CD57+ T cells (not recorded which) from PBMCs. The chain carries TRBV12-3 or TRBV12-4 and TRBJ2-1; 10 bases align to TRBD2. The TCR originated in a human donor with aplastic anemia. The CDR3 DNA reads as TGTGCCAGCAGTCCACCAGCCGGGACTAGCGCTTTCAATGAGCAGTTCTTC. Translating gives CASSPPAGTSAFNEQFF.